These 19 T cell receptor beta chains were all obtained from the same sample, sequenced in a study of T cells after yellow fever vaccination. Using its own MiXCR run on the 5' RACE reads, TCRdb lists one record per CDR3 protein. The table shows about 94,000 distinct CDR3 sequences, with under 9% occurring only once. Here the sequenced sample was CD8+ T cells not binding an NS4B(214-222) dextramer, sorted from PBMCs, taken less than 16 days after the first yellow fever vaccination. The source is a man younger than 35 who received the YFV17D yellow fever vaccine.

V is TRBV6-1 and J is TRBJ2-3; TRBD2 matches at 10 bases. Germline V gene lookup returns CDR1 MNHNS and CDR2 SASEGT. The CDR3 spans 18 residues. With V trimmed by 8 bases and J by 1 base, 15 bases remained unmatched. The CDR3 region is CASPAGLAGAGGTDTQYF. The CDR3 bases are TGTGCCAGCCCCGCGGGGCTAGCGGGGGCAGGGGGCACAGATACGCAGTATTTT.

This clonotype came up many times. The chain combines TRBV6-2 or TRBV6-3 with TRBJ2-7; either TRBD1 or TRBD2 may supply D (5 bases each). Trimming removed 4 bases at V and 7 bases at J, with 11 bases between. The length of the CDR3 is 12 residues. From germline, CDR1 is MNHEY and CDR2 SVGEGT. As DNA, the CDR3 is TGTGCCAGCAGTTGGGACCTCAGGGAGCAGTACTTC. As protein: CASSWDLREQYF.

This clonotype was counted a few times. In DNA, the CDR3 is TGTGCCAGCAGTGTGACTAGCGGGGCGTACAATGAGCAGTTCTTC. This encodes CASSVTSGAYNEQFF. The rearrangement joins TRBV6-1 to TRBJ2-1; 11 bases fit TRBD2. Germline loops: CDR1 MNHNS, CDR2 SASEGT. The V segment lost 4 bases and the J segment 4 bases; nucleotides outside the gene matches: 3. The CDR3 runs to 15 residues.

The V gene is TRBV6-1, the J gene TRBJ2-7; 9 bases align to TRBD1. CDR3 length: 14 amino acids. Germline CDR1 is MNHNS and CDR2 is SASEGT. Unmatched junction bases numbered 6, after V lost 6 bases and J lost 3 bases. The CDR3 DNA follows: TGTGCCAGCAGCCGGGGGACAGGGCTCTACGAGCAGTACGTC. Translating it yields CASSRGTGLYEQYV.

This clonotype was seen only a few times. The J gene is TRBJ2-6, the V gene TRBV12-3 or TRBV12-4, with D unresolved. Trimming left V 9 bases short and J 4 bases short, with 7 bases between. The CDR3 is 12 residues long. This CDR3 reads CASHPGANVLTF. The DNA for the CDR3 is TGTGCCAGTCACCCCGGGGCCAACGTCCTGACTTTC.

This clonotype was seen only a few times. The gene calls are TRBV7-8 and TRBJ2-1; TRBD1 agrees at 7 bases. The J segment lost 0 bases and the V segment lost 2 bases, leaving 13 bases of the junction unmatched. The CDR3 extends over 19 amino acids. The germline gives CDR1 SGHVS, CDR2 FQNEAQ. The DNA for the CDR3 is TGTGCCAGCAGCTTAAGTACGTGGACAGGTCAGAGCTCCTACAATGAGCAGTTCTTC. This codes for CASSLSTWTGQSSYNEQFF. Full variable domain (rest looked up from reference TRBV7-8 and TRBJ2-1): GAGVSQSPRYKVAKRGQDVALRCDPISGHVSLFWYQQALGQGPEFLTYFQNEAQLDKSGLPSDRFFAERPEGSVSTLKIQRTQQEDSAVYLCASSLSTWTGQSSYNEQFFGPGTRLTVL.

This clonotype was seen more than once but under ten times. This rearrangement joins TRBV4-1 to TRBJ2-7, with unresolved D. From germline, CDR1 is MGHRA and CDR2 YSYEKL. The CDR3 extends over 16 amino acids. The V end was cut by 3 bases, the J end by 2 bases, with 17 bases between. This CDR3 is CASSQSPGKDPYEQYF. As DNA, the CDR3 is TGCGCCAGCAGCCAGTCCCCTGGAAAGGATCCCTACGAGCAGTACTTC.

The chain employs TRBV5-4 and TRBJ2-3; 8 bases agree with TRBD2. The J segment lost 5 bases and the V segment lost 4 bases, leaving 12 bases of the junction unmatched. The CDR3 spans 16 residues. Germline lookup yields CDR1 SGHNT and CDR2 YYREEE (reference sequence). CDR3 nucleotides: TGTGCCAGCAGCCCGGGGCTAGCGGGTGGTGGAGATACGCAGTATTTT. Its protein is CASSPGLAGGGDTQYF.

This clonotype has just a few counts. The V gene is TRBV20-1, the J gene TRBJ2-7; D call uncertain. Trimming cost V 6 bases and J 2 bases, with 14 bases left between them. Looked up from germline, CDR1 is DFQATT and CDR2 is SNEGSKA (reference sequence). There are 13 residues in the CDR3. The CDR3 DNA reads TGCAGTGCCCCCTGGAGCGAACCCTACGAGCAGTACTTC. It is translated as CSAPWSEPYEQYF.

The table lists this clonotype with a few counts. The CDR3 reads CSVEAQRETQYF. The CDR3 DNA is TGCAGCGTTGAGGCCCAGCGAGAGACCCAGTACTTC. The genes are TRBV29-1 and TRBJ2-5; the D is unclear. The CDR3 consists of 12 residues. Germline V lookup: CDR1 SQVTM, CDR2 ANQGSEA. The V and J ends lost 3 bases and 4 bases respectively, with 9 bases between them.

In its sample, this clonotype was seen a few times. The genes are TRBV7-6 and TRBJ1-2; a weak D match, TRBD1 (6 bases). In germline, CDR1 is SGHVS, CDR2 FNYEAQ. The CDR3 totals 15 residues. V gave up 4 bases and J gave up 4 bases, with 16 bases separating them. Written as DNA, the CDR3 is TGTGCCAGCAGCTCGGCCCCAAGGACAGCCTATGGCTACACCTTC. It yields the protein CASSSAPRTAYGYTF. Full variable domain (missing parts from reference TRBV7-6 and TRBJ1-2): GAGVSQSPRYKVTKRGQDVALRCDPISGHVSLYWYRQALGQGPEFLTYFNYEAQQDKSGLPNDRFSAERPEGSISTLTIQRTEQRDSAMYRCASSSAPRTAYGYTFGSGTRLTVV.

This clonotype was counted between two and nine times. The chain employs TRBV7-9 and TRBJ2-1, with 7 bases fitting TRBD1. Germline CDR1 reads SEHNR; CDR2 reads FQNEAQ (reference sequence). Trimming cost V 2 bases and J 4 bases; bases outside gene matches: 2. The CDR3 contains 14 residues. CDR3 sequence: CASSLPQGYNEQFF. DNA of the CDR3: TGTGCCAGCAGCTTACCACAGGGGTACAATGAGCAGTTCTTC.

To note about this clonotype: A much larger clone differs by one base, so this may be a read error. The rearrangement joins TRBV20-1 to TRBJ2-7; D perhaps matches TRBD1 (8 bases). Per the germline V gene, CDR1 is DFQATT and CDR2 is SNEGSKA (reference sequence). The CDR3 loop spans 14 amino acids. DNA for the CDR3: TGCAGTGCTAGACCACCGGACAGGGACTACGAGAAGTACGTC. Amino acid sequence: CSARPPDRDYEKYV.

V is TRBV13 and J is TRBJ2-7; 8 positions match TRBD1. The germline V gene has CDR1 PRHDT and CDR2 FYEKMQ (reference sequence). The CDR3 runs to 12 residues. The J segment lost 3 bases and the V segment lost 7 bases, leaving 2 bases of the junction unmatched. The chain's CDR3 is CASTGQDYEQYV. The CDR3 region has the DNA TGTGCCAGCACGGGACAGGACTACGAGCAGTACGTC.

In its sample, this clonotype was seen a few times. CDR3 in amino acids: CASSVNRGRAKNIQYF. The CDR3 DNA reads as TGTGCCAGCAGTGTCAACAGGGGGCGAGCCAAAAACATTCAGTACTTC. The chain recombines TRBV2 with TRBJ2-4, with 9 bases lining up with TRBD1. The germline V gene has CDR1 SNHLY and CDR2 FYNNEI. The junction had 4 bases not matched to a gene; V was cut back by 4 bases and J by 0 bases. There are 16 residues in the CDR3. The whole variable domain, filled in from reference TRBV2 and TRBJ2-4, reads EPEVTQTPSHQVTQMGQEVILRCVPISNHLYFYWYRQILGQKVEFLVSFYNNEISEKSEIFDDQFSVERPDGSNFTLKIRSTKLEDSAMYFCASSVNRGRAKNIQYFGAGTRLSVL.

The chain recombines TRBV14 with TRBJ2-6; the D gene is possibly TRBD1 (6 bases). Germline V lookup: CDR1 SGHDN, CDR2 FVKESK. CDR3 length: 15 residues. Deletions cut 6 bases from V and 4 bases from J, with 13 bases between. The CDR3 is CASSSRGLGANVLTF. CDR3 bases: TGTGCCAGCAGTTCCAGGGGTTTAGGGGCCAACGTCCTGACTTTC.

This clonotype has just a few counts. This rearrangement joins TRBV5-1 to TRBJ1-1; tentatively, D is TRBD1 (5 bases). Germline V gives CDR1 SGHRS, CDR2 YFSETQ. V lost 4 bases and J 5 bases, leaving 12 bases between the germline ends. The CDR3 is 13 residues long. The CDR3 loop is CASSGQGATEAFF. Here the CDR3 DNA reads TGCGCCAGCAGCGGCCAAGGGGCGACTGAAGCTTTCTTT.

The gene calls are TRBV9 and TRBJ1-2; D perhaps matches TRBD1 (6 bases). V lost 3 bases to trimming and J lost 3 bases, with 12 bases between them. The CDR3 consists of 14 residues. CDR1 is SGDLS and CDR2 is YYNGEE in the germline V gene. CDR3 bases: TGTGCCAGCAGCGGCAGACAGGAGGACTATGGCTACACCTTC. Translated, it gives CASSGRQEDYGYTF.

Many counts were recorded for this clonotype. The gene calls are TRBV18 and TRBJ1-1, with D perhaps TRBD1 (6 bases). The CDR3 is 16 residues long. In germline, CDR1 is KGHSH, CDR2 LQKENI. V was cut by 10 bases and J by 3 bases, with 24 bases left in between. The CDR3 DNA is TGTGCCAACCCCGCAGCAAGGACAGAGTCGGACACTGAAGCTTTCTTT. Amino acid sequence: CANPAARTESDTEAFF.